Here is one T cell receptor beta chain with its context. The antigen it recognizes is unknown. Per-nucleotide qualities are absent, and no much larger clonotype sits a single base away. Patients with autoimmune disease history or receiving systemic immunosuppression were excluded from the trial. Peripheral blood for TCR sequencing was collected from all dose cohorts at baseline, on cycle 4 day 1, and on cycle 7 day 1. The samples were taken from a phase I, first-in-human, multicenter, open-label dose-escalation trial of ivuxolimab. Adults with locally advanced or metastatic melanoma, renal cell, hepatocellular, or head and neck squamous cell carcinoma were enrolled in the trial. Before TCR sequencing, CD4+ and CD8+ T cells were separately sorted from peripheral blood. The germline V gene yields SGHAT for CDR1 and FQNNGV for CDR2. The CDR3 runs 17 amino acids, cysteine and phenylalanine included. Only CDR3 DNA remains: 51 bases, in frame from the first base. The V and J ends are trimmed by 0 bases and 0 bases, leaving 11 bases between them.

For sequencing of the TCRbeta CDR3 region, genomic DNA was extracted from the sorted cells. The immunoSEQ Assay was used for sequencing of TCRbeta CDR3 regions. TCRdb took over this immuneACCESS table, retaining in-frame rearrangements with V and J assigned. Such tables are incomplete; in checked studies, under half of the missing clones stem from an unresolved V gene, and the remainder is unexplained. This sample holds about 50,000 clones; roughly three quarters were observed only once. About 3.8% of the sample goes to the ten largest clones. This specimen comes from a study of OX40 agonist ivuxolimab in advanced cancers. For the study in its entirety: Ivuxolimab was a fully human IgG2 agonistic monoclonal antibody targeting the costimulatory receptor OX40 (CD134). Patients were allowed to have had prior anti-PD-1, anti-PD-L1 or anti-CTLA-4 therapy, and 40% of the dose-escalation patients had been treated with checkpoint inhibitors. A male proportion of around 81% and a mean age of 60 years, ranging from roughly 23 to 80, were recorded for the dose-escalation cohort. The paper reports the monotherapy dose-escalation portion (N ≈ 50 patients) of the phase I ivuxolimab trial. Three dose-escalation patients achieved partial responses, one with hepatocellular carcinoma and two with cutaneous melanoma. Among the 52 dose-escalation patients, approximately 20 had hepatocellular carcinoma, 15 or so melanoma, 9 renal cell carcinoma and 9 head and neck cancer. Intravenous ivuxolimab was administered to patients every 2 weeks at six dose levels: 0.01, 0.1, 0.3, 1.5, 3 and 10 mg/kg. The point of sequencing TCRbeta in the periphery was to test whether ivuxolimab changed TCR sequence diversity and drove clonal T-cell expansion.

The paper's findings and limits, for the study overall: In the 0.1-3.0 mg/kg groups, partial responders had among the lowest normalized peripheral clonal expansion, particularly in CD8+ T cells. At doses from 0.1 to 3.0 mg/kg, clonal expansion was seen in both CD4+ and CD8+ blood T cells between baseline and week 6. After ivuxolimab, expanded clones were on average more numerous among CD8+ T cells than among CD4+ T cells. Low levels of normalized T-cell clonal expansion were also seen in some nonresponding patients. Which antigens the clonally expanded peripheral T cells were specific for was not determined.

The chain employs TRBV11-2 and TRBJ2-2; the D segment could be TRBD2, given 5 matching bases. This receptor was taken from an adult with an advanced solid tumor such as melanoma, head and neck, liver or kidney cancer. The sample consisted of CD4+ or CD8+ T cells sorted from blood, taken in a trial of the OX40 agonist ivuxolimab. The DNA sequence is TGTGCCAGCAGCTTAGAGGGCAGACTATCGAACACCGGGGAGCTGTTTTTT. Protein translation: CASSLEGRLSNTGELFF.